This T cell receptor beta chain was retrieved from a study of blood T cell repertoires in COVID-19. On the study more broadly: Samples taken during acute and convalescent COVID-19 were collected in the United States, Italy and Spain. Sources were T cells, B-cell-depleted T cells, or PBMCs; the material itself was cDNA or gDNA.

In the authors' workflow: The authors estimated nucleated cell counts from reference gene primer amplification. Data came from immunoSEQ multiplex PCR; TCRdb stores just in-frame clones and leaves some out. V and J calls and clone size follow that table, whereas D and trimming were derived from the DNA. The sample yields tens of thousands of clones, 65% to 80% seen once. The CDR3 runs 17 residues. Germline V gene lookup returns CDR1 SNHLY and CDR2 FYNNEI. The junction had 9 bases not matched to a gene; V was cut back by 2 bases and J by 3 bases. The chain is built from TRBV2 and TRBJ2-1; TRBD1 matches 8 bases. Specimen: peripheral blood. The sequence came from a man between 60 and 75 years old with active or convalescent COVID-19. Here the CDR3 reads CASSEWGTGSFYNEQFF. CDR3 nucleotide sequence: TGTGCCAGCAGTGAATGGGGGACAGGATCATTCTACAATGAGCAGTTCTTC.